These T cell receptor beta chains were read from a single sample in a study of glioma-infiltrating T cells. Via MiXCR, TCRdb re-called the multiplex PCR reads, giving one row per CDR3 protein. The sample has 170,000 or so distinct CDR3 sequences; around 45% are singletons. What was sequenced was glioma tissue, nonneoplastic brain tissue, or PBMCs (not recorded which). Every receptor here comes from a human donor with low-grade glioma or glioblastoma, undergoing nonglioma brain surgery, or in good health (not recorded which). Each CDR3 is given with its conserved first and last residue. The order of the fields is clone size, V gene, J gene, D gene, CDR3 protein, CDR3 DNA. A D gene is named only where the DNA matches it firmly. Clone size appears in some rows only: once, few, many, or a class for an expanded clone.

NA	TRBV19	TRBJ2-2	TRBD1	CASTTTGQGNTGELFF	TGTGCCAGTACCACCACGGGACAGGGGAACACCGGGGAGCTGTTTTTT
NA	TRBV5-1	TRBJ2-5	NA	CASNEGGLGTQYF	TGCGCCAGCAACGAGGGGGGCCTGGGGACCCAGTACTTC
many	TRBV28	TRBJ2-3	NA	CASSLPGGGTDTQYF	TGTGCCAGCAGTTTACCGGGTGGGGGCACAGATACGCAGTATTTT
many	TRBV15	TRBJ1-2	TRBD1	CATSSMGQGGYTF	TGTGCCACCAGCAGTATGGGACAGGGGGGCTACACCTTC
NA	TRBV6-1	TRBJ2-2	TRBD1	CASSLRSGGGKLFF	TGTGCCAGCAGTTTACGGTCAGGGGGCGGGAAGCTGTTTTTT
many	TRBV28	TRBJ1-1	NA	CASRSAGVNTEAFF	TGTGCCAGCAGGTCTGCAGGGGTGAACACTGAAGCTTTCTTT
NA	TRBV10-3	TRBJ1-1	TRBD1	CAITGTGGRSGEPFF	TGTGCCATCACCGGGACAGGGGGCCGTAGTGGTGAACCTTTCTTT
NA	TRBV3-1	TRBJ2-3	TRBD2	CASSLHLGEGTQYF	TGTGCCAGCAGCCTTCACCTCGGGGAGGGTACTCAGTATTTT
many	TRBV28	TRBJ2-1	TRBD2	CASSPHHVVAGGANEQFF	TGTGCCAGCAGTCCGCACCATGTGGTAGCGGGAGGTGCCAATGAGCAGTTCTTC
few	TRBV2	TRBJ2-3	TRBD2	CASSRLAGGPSADTQYF	TGTGCCAGCAGTCGACTAGCGGGAGGGCCGAGTGCAGATACGCAGTATTTT
once	TRBV28	TRBJ1-5	NA	CASSLPTMEARPGDHNQPQHF	TGTGCCAGCAGTTTACCCACTATGGAAGCAAGGCCCGGAGACCACAATCAGCCCCAGCATTTT
NA	TRBV2	TRBJ1-4	NA	CASSFPRANNEKLFF	TGTGCCAGCAGTTTCCCCCGGGCCAATAATGAAAAACTGTTTTTT
few	TRBV5-1	TRBJ2-1	NA	CASSLEGRTGIDEQFF	TGCGCCAGCAGCTTGGAGGGTAGAACAGGAATAGATGAGCAGTTCTTC
NA	TRBV20-1	TRBJ2-1	NA	CSARDIRGAGVMGNKQFF	TGCAGTGCTAGAGATATTCGGGGGGCGGGAGTAATGGGCAATAAGCAGTTCTTC
NA	TRBV3-1	TRBJ1-1	NA	CASSQGSGAEAFF	TGTGCCAGCAGCCAAGGGTCGGGTGCCGAAGCTTTCTTT
many	TRBV20-1	TRBJ2-3	TRBD2	CSAGASGTTDTQYF	TGCAGTGCTGGGGCTAGCGGGACCACAGATACGCAGTATTTT
many	TRBV19	TRBJ1-1	TRBD1	CASRRGQGPNTEAFF	TGTGCCAGTAGAAGGGGACAGGGCCCGAACACTGAAGCTTTCTTT
many	TRBV14	TRBJ2-5	TRBD2	CASSPRLAETQYF	TGTGCCAGCAGCCCCAGACTAGCGGAGACCCAGTACTTC
few	TRBV5-1	TRBJ1-1	NA	CASSSPRDSRRNTEAFF	TGCGCCAGCAGCTCTCCCCGGGACTCTCGCCGGAACACTGAAGCTTTCTTT
NA	TRBV5-1	TRBJ2-7	TRBD1	CASSLSATTGVPYEQYF	TGCGCCAGCAGCTTGTCGGCAACGACAGGGGTGCCCTACGAGCAGTACTTC
few	TRBV28	TRBJ1-5	NA	CASSSYQPQHF	TGTGCCAGCAGTTCGTATCAGCCCCAGCATTTT
NA	TRBV2	TRBJ2-6	TRBD1	CASRRTGSGANVLTF	TGTGCCAGCAGAAGGACAGGGTCTGGGGCCAACGTCCTGACTTTC
NA	TRBV19	TRBJ2-1	NA	CASSILIDHNEQFF	TGTGCCAGTAGTATATTAATAGACCACAATGAGCAGTTCTTC
few	TRBV14	TRBJ2-2	NA	CASSQIRGTGELFF	TGTGCCAGCAGCCAGATCCGGGGCACCGGGGAGCTGTTTTTT
many	TRBV27	TRBJ2-7	TRBD2	CASSPRVSGRAFYEQYF	TGTGCCAGCAGCCCAAGGGTGAGCGGGAGGGCCTTCTACGAGCAGTACTTC
many	TRBV20-1	TRBJ1-1	NA	CSAMRGPNTEAFF	TGCAGTGCTATGAGAGGGCCGAACACTGAAGCTTTCTTT
NA	TRBV5-1	TRBJ2-7	TRBD1	CASSLVGQGSHEQYF	TGCGCCAGCAGCTTGGTGGGACAGGGCTCCCACGAGCAGTACTTC
few	TRBV2	TRBJ2-7	NA	CASSVSWSSHEQYF	TGTGCCAGCAGTGTTTCCTGGAGCAGCCACGAGCAGTACTTC
NA	TRBV6-1	TRBJ2-5	NA	CASSPGTSGTQYF	TGTGCCAGCAGTCCCGGGACTTCCGGGACCCAGTACTTC
many	TRBV27	TRBJ2-7	NA	CASSLSVGVYEQYF	TGTGCCAGCAGCCTCAGTGTAGGGGTCTACGAGCAGTACTTC
NA	TRBV2	TRBJ2-6	NA	CASSEVGVTGDNVLTF	TGTGCCAGCAGTGAAGTCGGGGTGACTGGGGACAACGTCCTGACTTTC
NA	TRBV5-4	TRBJ2-1	NA	CASSNPFFRENEQFF	TGTGCCAGCAGCAATCCATTCTTCAGAGAAAATGAGCAGTTCTTC
NA	TRBV12-3/TRBV12-4	TRBJ2-1	TRBD1	CASSFLGQVNEQFF	TGTGCCAGCAGTTTCCTGGGACAGGTCAATGAGCAGTTCTTC
NA	TRBV7-9	TRBJ2-3	NA	CASSRYWHTFTDTQYF	TGTGCCAGCAGCCGCTACTGGCATACCTTCACAGATACGCAGTATTTT
NA	TRBV7-2	TRBJ2-5	NA	CASSLSGAILQETQYF	TGTGCCAGCAGCTTAAGTGGAGCCATTCTCCAAGAGACCCAGTACTTC
many	TRBV6-4	TRBJ1-1	TRBD1	CASSEAPGGSTEAFF	TGTGCCAGCAGTGAGGCGCCAGGGGGTAGCACTGAAGCTTTCTTT
few	TRBV10-3	TRBJ1-1	NA	CAISSREGETEAFF	TGTGCCATCAGCTCCAGGGAGGGTGAAACTGAAGCTTTCTTT
few	TRBV7-2	TRBJ2-7	NA	CASSLFGMSSYEQYF	TGTGCCAGCAGCTTATTCGGGATGAGCTCCTACGAGCAGTACTTC
many	TRBV20-1	TRBJ2-1	TRBD2	CSASPTSGRLDEQFF	TGCAGTGCTAGTCCGACTAGCGGGAGGCTCGATGAGCAGTTCTTC
few	TRBV2	TRBJ2-7	NA	CASSSGTNSYEQYF	TGTGCCAGCAGTTCCGGGACAAACTCCTACGAGCAGTACTTC